One sample yielded the 21 T cell receptor beta chains listed below, sequenced in a study of control samples from healthy donors and cancer patients. TCRdb keeps only in-frame clones here, not all; method: immunoSEQ multiplex PCR. Of about 140,000 clones in the sample, less than 90% were seen once. Sequenced input: blood. These receptors were taken from a woman in her 30s in good health.

V is TRBV23-1 and J is TRBJ2-7, with TRBD2 matching 9 bases. TRBV23-1 is placed among ORFs of uncertain function. This CDR3 has 16 amino acids. V trimming: 3 bases; J trimming: 3 bases; junction bases outside the gene matches: 9. In DNA form, the CDR3 reads TGCGCCAGCAGTCAGCCGGGATCTAGCGGGAACTACGAGCAGTACTTC. This translates into CASSQPGSSGNYEQYF.

V usage is TRBV30 and J usage is TRBJ1-6; D ambiguous. The CDR3 totals 13 residues. The germline CDR1 and CDR2 sequences are GTSNPN and SVGIG (reference sequence). V lost 1 base, J lost 10 bases, and 11 bases lay in between. CDR3 in amino acids: CAWSGQTRSPLHF. The CDR3 nucleotides read TGTGCCTGGAGTGGGCAGACGAGGTCACCCCTCCACTTT.

The J gene is TRBJ1-2, the V gene TRBV30; D gene ambiguous. The length of the CDR3 is 11 residues. V lost 5 bases and J lost 1, with 5 bases in between. Germline-derived CDR1 and CDR2 are GTSNPN and SVGIG (reference sequence). CDR3 sequence reads: CAWYNNYGYTF. Here the CDR3 DNA reads TGTGCCTGGTACAATAACTATGGCTACACCTTC.

The rearrangement links TRBV5-6 to TRBJ2-1; D not certain. CDR1 is SGHDT, CDR2 YYEEEE, per germline. Trimming shortened V by 7 bases and J by 6 bases, and 8 bases separated the two germline ends. The CDR3 sequence is 11 residues long. CDR3 sequence (DNA): TGTGCCAGCTCCCACAGCAATGAGCAGTTCTTC. Encoded protein: CASSHSNEQFF.

The V call is TRBV7-8, the J call TRBJ1-2; D is undetermined. The CDR3 has 12 residues. Trimming took off 2 bases at V and 6 bases at J, with 7 bases between the two ends. Germline V gene data show CDR1 as SGHVS and CDR2 as FQNEAQ. The CDR3 reads CASSLSTDGYTF. CDR3 DNA: TGTGCCAGCAGCTTATCTACCGATGGCTACACCTTC.

This sequence joins TRBV2 and TRBJ2-2; 8 bases align to TRBD2. CDR3 length equals 12 residues. Trimming at V came to 10 bases and at J to 5 bases, leaving 3 bases not matched to a gene. Germline loops: CDR1 SNHLY, CDR2 FYNNEI. The CDR3 region has the DNA TGTGCCACAGAGCGGGAGACCGGGGAGCTGTTTTTT. Its protein product is CATERETGELFF.

The genes are TRBV29-1 and TRBJ1-1, with D perhaps matching TRBD1 (6 bases). This CDR3 spans 17 amino acids. Germline V gene data show CDR1 as SQVTM and CDR2 as ANQGSEA. The V end lost 6 bases, the J end lost 0 bases, and 23 bases lay between the germline ends. This chain's CDR3 is CSVYRPGQTPLNTEAFF. The DNA for the CDR3 is TGCAGCGTATACCGCCCGGGACAAACCCCCCTGAACACTGAAGCTTTCTTT.

The V gene is TRBV29-1, the J gene TRBJ2-5; 7 bases align to TRBD1. Germline values: CDR1 SQVTM, CDR2 ANQGSEA. The V and J ends lost 4 bases and 2 bases, in that order; junction bases with no gene match: 10. The CDR3 sequence is 15 residues long. The CDR3 loop reads CSVGVLGTAQETQYF. In nucleotides, the CDR3 is TGCAGCGTTGGCGTCCTAGGGACAGCGCAAGAGACCCAGTACTTC.

There are a few counts of this clone. The gene calls are TRBV3-1 (or the pseudogene TRBV3-2) and TRBJ1-1; possible D gene TRBD1, 6 bases. Deletions cut 7 bases from V and 0 bases from J, with 12 bases between. From germline, CDR1 is LGHDT and CDR2 YNNKEL (reference sequence). The CDR3 is 14 residues long. The CDR3 nucleotides read TGTGCCAGCAAGCCCAGGGGTTTGAACACTGAAGCTTTCTTT. Protein: CASKPRGLNTEAFF.

V and J are TRBV6-6 and TRBJ2-5; no clear D. Germline CDR1 MNHNY, CDR2 SVGAGI (reference sequence). This CDR3 region has 12 residues. Trimming removed 2 bases at V and 4 bases at J, with 5 bases between. CDR3 region: CASSYDGETQYF. CDR3 coding DNA: TGTGCCAGCAGTTACGACGGAGAGACCCAGTACTTC.

The chain employs TRBV14 and TRBJ2-1; 10 nucleotides align to TRBD2. The CDR3 is made up of 16 amino acids. From germline, CDR1 is SGHDN and CDR2 FVKESK. The J segment lost 7 bases and the V segment lost 1 base, leaving 7 bases of the junction unmatched. The CDR3 DNA sequence: TGTGCCAGCAGCCAAGGAGCGGGAGGGGGGGCGAATGAGCAGTTCTTC. It encodes CASSQGAGGGANEQFF.

This clone was counted only a few times. The V call is TRBV30, the J call TRBJ1-2; possible D gene TRBD1, 5 bases. Germline CDR1 GTSNPN, CDR2 SVGIG (reference sequence). Trimming removed 4 bases at V and 9 bases at J, with 15 bases between. The CDR3 loop spans 12 amino acids. In DNA form, the CDR3 reads TGTGCCTGGACAAGGGGCTCCGTTCGCTACACCTTC. Translated: CAWTRGSVRYTF.

The chain carries TRBV24-1 and TRBJ2-1, with D maybe TRBD1 (6 bases). With 3 bases removed from V and 8 bases from J, the gap between germline ends came to 13 bases. CDR3 length: 14 amino acids. Germline V lookup: CDR1 KGHDR, CDR2 SFDVKD. CDR3 loop: CATSDHGTRDEQFF. The CDR3 DNA is TGTGCCACCAGTGATCATGGGACAAGGGATGAGCAGTTCTTC.

This clone has only a few counts. The sample carries other DNA sequences with the same CDR3. V usage is TRBV7-8 and J usage is TRBJ2-7; D uncertain. This CDR3 contains 12 residues. The germline V gene encodes CDR1 SGHVS and CDR2 FQNEAQ. The V end lost 1 base, the J end lost 3 bases, and 4 bases lay between the germline ends. The CDR3 here is CASSLVGYEQYF. CDR3 sequence (DNA): TGTGCCAGCAGCTTAGTCGGCTACGAGCAGTACTTC. Supplemented by reference TRBV7-8 and TRBJ2-7, the full variable domain reads GAGVSQSPRYKVAKRGQDVALRCDPISGHVSLFWYQQALGQGPEFLTYFQNEAQLDKSGLPSDRFFAERPEGSVSTLKIQRTQQEDSAVYLCASSLVGYEQYFGPGTRLTVT.

CDR3 DNA: TGCGCCAGCAGCTTGACTCCGACAGGGAACTATGGCTACACCTTC. It yields the protein CASSLTPTGNYGYTF. This sequence joins TRBV5-1 and TRBJ1-2; TRBD1 matches at 7 bases. Germline CDR1 and CDR2: SGHRS and YFSETQ. This CDR3 is 15 amino acids long. J lost 2 bases, V lost 1 base, and 5 bases had no gene match.

The rearrangement joins TRBV24-1 to TRBJ2-1; the D is unclear. Deletions cut 8 bases from V and 5 bases from J, with 12 bases between. Germline V gene sequence: CDR1 KGHDR, CDR2 SFDVKD. This CDR3 region has 13 residues. CDR3 in DNA: TGTGCCACCACAGCCGGAACTAACAATGAGCAGTTCTTC. Amino acids: CATTAGTNNEQFF.

The chain employs TRBV6-5 and TRBJ2-3; 12 bases line up with TRBD2. There are 14 residues in the CDR3. Germline values: CDR1 MNHEY, CDR2 SVGAGI. V shed 7 bases and J 5 bases; nucleotides not matched to a gene: 4. The CDR3 is CASKLLAGGDTQYF. CDR3 nucleotides: TGTGCCAGCAAACTACTAGCGGGAGGAGATACGCAGTATTTT.

This sequence joins TRBV2 and TRBJ1-5; weak D call: TRBD1 (5 bases). Trimming took off 3 bases at V and 0 bases at J, with 9 bases between the two ends. The CDR3 totals 15 residues. Germline-derived CDR1 and CDR2 are SNHLY and FYNNEI. The chain's CDR3 is CASSDWTSSNQPQHF. DNA for the CDR3: TGTGCCAGCAGTGACTGGACAAGTAGCAATCAGCCCCAGCATTTT.

The chain is built from TRBV5-1 and TRBJ2-2; D is unresolved. This CDR3 comprises 14 residues. The V end lost 4 bases, the J end lost 9 bases, and 16 bases lay between the germline ends. The V gene's germline CDR1 is SGHRS and CDR2 YFSETQ. The CDR3: CASSDSTIPRELFF. CDR3 sequence (DNA): TGCGCCAGCAGCGATTCGACCATCCCCAGGGAGCTGTTTTTT.

The CDR3 nucleotides read TGTGCCAGCAGCTACCGTCGGAGAGGAACCCCCGGGGAGCTGTTTTTT. Translated, it gives CASSYRRRGTPGELFF. This chain connects TRBV3-1 (or the pseudogene TRBV3-2) to TRBJ2-2; the D is unclear. The V gene lost 5 bases and the J gene lost 6 bases, with 19 bases spanning the gap. The CDR3 runs 16 residues. Germline CDR1 LGHDT, CDR2 YNNKEL (reference sequence).

Details on this clone: The junction does not match germline at one end; this may be a read error. This rearrangement joins TRBV5-6 to TRBJ1-6; D might be TRBD1 (5 bases). This CDR3 spans 15 amino acids. The germline gives CDR1 SGHDT, CDR2 YYEEEE. CDR3 residues: CASSLGPTGSPQGDF. The CDR3 region has the DNA TGTGCCAGCAGCTTGGGCCCTACAGGTTCTCCTCAGGGAGACTTT.